In its sample, the clone carrying this TCR beta chain was seen a few times. This specimen comes from a study of control samples from healthy donors and cancer patients. TCRdb's copy holds only in-frame clones and misses some; the assay was immunoSEQ multiplex PCR. The data show 55,000 to 70,000 clones, approximately 90% seen once. V was trimmed by 4 bases and J by 1 base, leaving 10 bases between them. Germline CDR1 reads LNHDA; CDR2 reads SQIVND (reference sequence). This CDR3 is 14 amino acids long. The sequencing sample was made of PBMCs. V gene TRBV19 combines with J gene TRBJ1-1; tentative D call: TRBD1 (5 bases). The TCR sequence derives from a man younger than 40 with colorectal cancer. The DNA for the CDR3 is TGTGCCAGTAGTACGACAGTGGAGAACACTGAAGCTTTCTTT. This translates into CASSTTVENTEAFF.